This TCR beta chain was identified in a study of PD-L1 blockade in urothelial cancer. Across the whole study: Male patients with bladder-origin urothelial cancer numbered about 85% of the 29.

The method was immunoSEQ multiplex PCR; TCRdb's version includes in-frame clones alone and lacks a portion of them. The table lists 30,000 to 50,000 clones, about 89% of them singletons. The J segment lost 1 base and the V segment lost 3 bases, leaving 3 bases of the junction unmatched. The CDR3 totals 15 residues. Germline-derived CDR1 and CDR2 are KGHSH and LQKENI. The V gene is TRBV18, the J gene TRBJ2-1, with 7 bases aligning to TRBD2. The receptor comes from a man between 60 and 70 years old with urothelial cancer. Sample: PBMCs, taken around atezolizumab (anti-PD-L1) treatment. The CDR3, as DNA: TGTGCCAGCTCACCTCCGGGAGGTTCCTACAATGAGCAGTTCTTC. This encodes CASSPPGGSYNEQFF.